This note documents a single T cell receptor (beta chain) sequence. Its antigen is not known. This record belongs to a study of beta chain features in type 1 diabetes. Findings and limits, study-wide: Researchers report that Type 1 diabetes patients had moderately but significantly shorter TCRB CDR3s across all four CD4+ subsets.

Expressed TCRB transcripts got sequenced, as all isolated RNA was reverse transcribed. Sequenced by immunoSEQ multiplex PCR; TCRdb stores in-frame clones only, minus some. The sample consists of about 180,000 clones, 6.5% to 8.5% of them appearing once. The CDR3 has 16 residues. In germline, CDR1 is LGHNA, CDR2 YNFKEQ. The junction had 8 bases not matched to a gene; V was cut back by 0 bases and J by 6 bases. V is TRBV4-2 and J is TRBJ2-3, with 8 bases aligning to TRBD1. This clonotype was obtained from a man between 18 and 35 years old with type 1 diabetes. The specimen was central memory CD4+ T cells from blood. DNA for the CDR3: TGTGCCAGCAGCCAAGAGGTCGGACAGGGCTCGGATACGCAGTATTTT. Translation gives CASSQEVGQGSDTQYF.